One sample yielded the 2 T cell receptor beta chains listed below, sequenced in a study of T cell changes during pregnancy in multiple sclerosis. Assay used: immunoSEQ multiplex PCR; TCRdb lists only in-frame clones, some missing. The sample lists tens of thousands of clones, around nine tenths occurring once. The sample consisted of peripheral blood, taken in the first trimester of pregnancy. Every receptor here comes from a female donor in good health, enrolled as a control in a pregnancy study.

This rearrangement joins TRBV2 to TRBJ1-2, with a weak D call TRBD1 (6 bases). The CDR3 spans 16 residues. V was cut by 7 bases and J by 3 bases, with 21 bases left in between. The germline V gene encodes CDR1 SNHLY and CDR2 FYNNEI. CDR3 sequence reads: CASINPGKQGYYGYTF. CDR3 coding DNA: TGTGCCAGCATCAATCCCGGGAAACAGGGCTACTATGGCTACACCTTC.

This chain joins TRBV5-1 and TRBJ2-5; D is unclear. Trimming pared 4 bases from V and 2 bases from J, leaving 6 bases between. This CDR3 comprises 12 residues. Germline assignment: CDR1 SGHRS and CDR2 YFSETQ. The CDR3 DNA follows: TGCGCCAGCAGCATGCAGCAAGAGACCCAGTACTTC. It codes for CASSMQQETQYF.